This TCR beta chain stems from a study of cytomegalovirus exposure and HLA in healthy donors. Primers for the PCR totalled 60 Vbeta and 13 Jbeta. Measured with immunoSEQ multiplex PCR; TCRdb has only the in-frame clones, and not every one. The sample holds around 85,000 clones, around 77% seen once. V gave up 4 bases and J gave up 0 bases; unmatched junction bases: 9. From germline, CDR1 is SGHRS and CDR2 YFSETQ. This CDR3 is 18 amino acids long. The clonotype originates from a young man in good health and CMV-seronegative. This chain connects TRBV5-1 to TRBJ1-6, with 8 nucleotides matching TRBD1. The specimen was PBMCs. The CDR3 DNA is TGCGCCAGCAGCATAAACACAGGGGGAAGCTCCTATAATTCACCCCTCCACTTT. This encodes CASSINTGGSSYNSPLHF.